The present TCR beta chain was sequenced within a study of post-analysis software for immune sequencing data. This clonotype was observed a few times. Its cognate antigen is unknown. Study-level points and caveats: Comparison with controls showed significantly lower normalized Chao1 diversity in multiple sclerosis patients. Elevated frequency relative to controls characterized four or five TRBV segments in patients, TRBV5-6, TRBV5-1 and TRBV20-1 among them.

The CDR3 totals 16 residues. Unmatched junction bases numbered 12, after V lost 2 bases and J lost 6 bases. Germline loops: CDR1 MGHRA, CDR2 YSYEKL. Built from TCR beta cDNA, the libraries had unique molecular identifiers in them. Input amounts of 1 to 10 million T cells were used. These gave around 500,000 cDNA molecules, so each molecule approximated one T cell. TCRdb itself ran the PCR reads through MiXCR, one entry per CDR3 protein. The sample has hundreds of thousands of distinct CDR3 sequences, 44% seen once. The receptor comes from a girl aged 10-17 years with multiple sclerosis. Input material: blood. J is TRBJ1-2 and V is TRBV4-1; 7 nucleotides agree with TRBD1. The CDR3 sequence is CASSQPRTGSRDGYTF. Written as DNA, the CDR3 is TGCGCCAGCAGCCAACCCAGGACAGGTAGTCGGGATGGCTACACCTTC.